This paragraph reports one T cell receptor beta chain. Its antigen is currently unknown. The data were obtained in a study of CD4+ T cells in melanoma. The study's findings and limits: Neoantigen-specific CD4+ T cells in melanoma reportedly had diverse differentiation states. CD8+ T cell, macrophage and B cell function reportedly correlated with neoantigen-specific CD4+ T cells.

CDR1 and CDR2 from the germline V gene are MNHEY and SMNVEV (reference sequence). The CDR3 contains 12 residues. The V end was cut by 5 bases, the J end by 2 bases, with 5 bases between. Measured with immunoSEQ multiplex PCR; TCRdb has only the in-frame clones, and not every one. Counted here are about 120,000 clones, roughly 90% occurring once; the ten biggest clones make up 2.5% to 3.5%. The chain couples TRBV27 to TRBJ2-3; unclear D gene. The sample comprised peripheral blood. The TCR was taken from a human donor with melanoma. CDR3 loop: CASSPPTDTQYF. DNA of the CDR3: TGTGCCAGCAGTCCGCCCACAGATACGCAGTATTTT.